The rows below give T cell receptor beta chains drawn from one sample of a study of T cell responses to AZD1222 COVID-19 vaccine. Profiled with immunoSEQ multiplex PCR; TCRdb holds only in-frame clones, not every one. The sample has roughly 150,000 clones; over 90% are singletons. Specimen: peripheral blood, collected on day 0 of AZD1222 vaccination. The receptors derive from an adult in good health. CDR3s include the opening cysteine and the closing phenylalanine or tryptophan. D genes are given only for firm matches.

D: NA
J: TRBJ2-7
V: TRBV19
DNA: TGTGCCAGTAGTATAGTTCCTCGAGGTCCTCGCTCGAGCGAGCAGTACTTC
CDR3: CASSIVPRGPRSSEQYF

D: TRBD1
J: TRBJ2-4
V: TRBV28
DNA: TGTGCCAGCTCGGGACAGCGTTTAGCCAAAAACATTCAGTACTTC
CDR3: CASSGQRLAKNIQYF

D: NA
J: TRBJ2-7
V: TRBV11-2
DNA: TGTGCCAGCAGCTTAGTTGCCAACAACCTGGGAGTAACCTACGAGCAGTACTTC
CDR3: CASSLVANNLGVTYEQYF

D: NA
J: TRBJ1-5
V: TRBV2
DNA: TGTGCCAGCAGTGAAGACAGAAGGAGATACAATCAGCCCCAGCATTTT
CDR3: CASSEDRRRYNQPQHF

D: NA
J: TRBJ2-1
V: TRBV3-1/TRBV3-2
DNA: TGTGCCAGCAGCCAAATCGTGCGGGTAGCTTACAATGAGCAGTTCTTC
CDR3: CASSQIVRVAYNEQFF

D: TRBD1
J: TRBJ1-6
V: TRBV7-2
DNA: TGTGCCAGCAGCGGACACAGGGGGCTGGATTCACCCCTCCACTTT
CDR3: CASSGHRGLDSPLHF

D: NA
J: TRBJ2-1
V: TRBV4-1
DNA: TGCGCCAGCACCACCAACATTGCAGGGCAGTCGCAGTTCTTC
CDR3: CASTTNIAGQSQFF

D: NA
J: TRBJ1-1
V: TRBV28
DNA: TGTGCCAGCAGTCCAAGAGGACTCTTAGACACTGAAGCTTTCTTT
CDR3: CASSPRGLLDTEAFF

D: NA
J: TRBJ2-1
V: TRBV5-6
DNA: TGTGCCAGCAGCTTGGTAGGGGACTACAATGAGCAGTTCTTC
CDR3: CASSLVGDYNEQFF

D: NA
J: TRBJ1-5
V: TRBV19
DNA: TGTGCCAGTAGTGGAGAACGTCAGCCCCAGCATTTT
CDR3: CASSGERQPQHF